The 15 T cell receptor beta chains below all came from one sample that was sequenced in a study of cytomegalovirus exposure and HLA in healthy donors. The study ran its PCR with 60 Vbeta and 13 Jbeta primers. TCRdb's table, derived via immunoSEQ multiplex PCR, lists solely in-frame clones and lacks some. The sample includes approximately 160,000 clones, 82% seen only once; the top ten take approximately 1.6%. The sequenced sample consisted of PBMCs. The source of these receptors is a girl aged 5-17 years in good health and CMV-seropositive.

V and J are TRBV5-1 and TRBJ1-2; no definite D call. The CDR3 sequence is 13 residues long. V lost 4 bases and J lost 3, with 10 bases in between. Per germline, CDR1 SGHRS and CDR2 YFSETQ. The CDR3 is CASSPEGDYGYTF. CDR3 DNA: TGCGCCAGCAGCCCCGAGGGAGACTATGGCTACACCTTC.

The chain uses TRBV28 and TRBJ1-5; TRBD1 agrees at 9 bases. The CDR3 sequence is 21 residues long. Germline V gene sequence: CDR1 MDHEN, CDR2 SYDVKM. V was pared by 2 bases and J by 4 bases, with 21 bases of the junction left unmatched. CDR3 loop: CASSLRSGTGSNQGWNQPQHF. CDR3 coding DNA: TGTGCCAGCAGTTTAAGATCCGGGACAGGGTCAAATCAGGGATGGAATCAGCCCCAGCATTTT.

The V and J genes are TRBV18 and TRBJ2-7; weak D call: TRBD1 (5 bases). CDR1 is KGHSH and CDR2 is LQKENI in the germline V gene. CDR3 size: 15 residues. Trimming stripped 3 bases from V and 6 bases from J, with 18 bases between. The DNA of the CDR3 is TGTGCCAGCTCACCCACGGGTTTGGGGCCAGGCGAGCAGTACTTC. It yields the protein CASSPTGLGPGEQYF.

In this sample, this clone turned up once. This chain uses TRBV4-3 with TRBJ2-2; D ambiguous. The CDR3 runs 16 residues. Trimming shortened V by 6 bases and J by 0 bases, and 14 bases separated the two germline ends. Germline V gene data show CDR1 as LGHNA and CDR2 as YSLEER. CDR3 in amino acids: CASSSSVNANTGELFF. CDR3 nucleotides: TGCGCCAGCAGTTCATCAGTAAACGCGAACACCGGGGAGCTGTTTTTT.

This clone was counted a few times. The rearrangement joins TRBV19 to TRBJ1-6, with TRBD1 matching 7 bases. The CDR3 contains 14 residues. V gave up 4 bases and J gave up 10 bases; unmatched junction bases: 7. Germline lookup yields CDR1 LNHDA and CDR2 SQIVND (reference sequence). As DNA, the CDR3 is TGTGCCAGTAGTAGACAGGGAGATGGCTCACCCCTCCACTTT. Translated, it gives CASSRQGDGSPLHF.

CDR3: CASSKRRAGELFF. The CDR3 coding sequence is TGTGCCAGCAGCAAACGCAGGGCCGGGGAGCTGTTTTTT. The gene calls are TRBV21-1 and TRBJ2-2; TRBD1, the D gene given by the table, was not confirmed from the DNA. TRBV21-1 is termed a pseudogene. This CDR3 has 13 amino acids.

J is TRBJ2-7 and V is TRBV6-1; 7 nucleotides align to TRBD1. Germline values: CDR1 MNHNS, CDR2 SASEGT. The J segment lost 2 bases and the V segment lost 9 bases, leaving 7 bases of the junction unmatched. CDR3 length equals 13 residues. The DNA for the CDR3 is TGTGCCAGTAGCAGGGGGTCGGCCTACGAGCAGTACTTC. Translation gives CASSRGSAYEQYF.

This rearrangement joins TRBV9 to TRBJ2-2; 7 bases are a match to TRBD2. Losses at the gene ends were 0 bases for V and 2 bases for J; bases not matched to a gene: 4. The CDR3 spans 16 residues. The germline V gene has CDR1 SGDLS and CDR2 YYNGEE. The CDR3, as DNA: TGTGCCAGCAGCGTAGGTGGACTAGACAACACCGGGGAGCTGTTTTTT. Its protein product is CASSVGGLDNTGELFF. Full variable domain (outside the CDR3, taken from reference TRBV9 and TRBJ2-2): DSGVTQTPKHLITATGQRVTLRCSPRSGDLSVYWYQQSLDQGLQFLIQYYNGEERAKGNILERFSAQQFPDLHSELNLSSLELGDSALYFCASSVGGLDNTGELFFGEGSRLTVL.

The chain recombines TRBV29-1 with TRBJ2-2; D not resolved. CDR3 size: 13 residues. V shed 3 bases and J shed 5 bases, with 10 bases lying between them. The V gene's germline CDR1 is SQVTM and CDR2 ANQGSEA. The CDR3 sequence: CSVDQGDTGELFF. The CDR3 DNA reads TGCAGCGTTGACCAAGGAGATACCGGGGAGCTGTTTTTT.

CDR3 DNA sequence: TGTGCCAGCAGCTCCCGGAACAGGGGAGAGGACGGTGAAAAACTGTTTTTT. Amino acid sequence: CASSSRNRGEDGEKLFF. The rearrangement uses TRBV28 and TRBJ1-4; TRBD1 matches at 7 bases. The CDR3 covers 17 residues. J lost 7 bases, V lost 6 bases, and 17 bases had no gene match. Germline-derived CDR1 and CDR2 are MDHEN and SYDVKM.

V gene TRBV18 combines with J gene TRBJ2-7, with D perhaps matching TRBD1 (6 bases). The CDR3 length is 15 residues. Germline V lookup: CDR1 KGHSH, CDR2 LQKENI. Between the trimmed V and J ends, which lost 3 bases and 4 bases, there was a span of 16 bases. The DNA for the CDR3 is TGTGCCAGCTCACCTTCCGGGACACCACGGTACGAGCAGTACTTC. It translates to CASSPSGTPRYEQYF.

J is TRBJ1-2 and V is TRBV7-8, with D tentatively TRBD1 (5 bases). V lost 5 bases, J lost 8 bases, and 18 bases lay in between. This CDR3 is 14 amino acids long. The germline CDR1 and CDR2 sequences are SGHVS and FQNEAQ. DNA of the CDR3: TGTGCCAGCAGCCCCATACCAGGGATTGGAGGCTACACCTTC. It yields the protein CASSPIPGIGGYTF. Using reference TRBV7-8 and TRBJ1-2 for the parts outside the CDR3, the full variable domain is GAGVSQSPRYKVAKRGQDVALRCDPISGHVSLFWYQQALGQGPEFLTYFQNEAQLDKSGLPSDRFFAERPEGSVSTLKIQRTQQEDSAVYLCASSPIPGIGGYTFGSGTRLTVV.

V gene TRBV5-1 combines with J gene TRBJ1-2; tentatively, D is TRBD1 (5 bases). There are 13 residues in the CDR3. Germline V gene data show CDR1 as SGHRS and CDR2 as YFSETQ. V was shortened by 4 bases and J by 6 bases, with 13 bases between the two germline ends. The CDR3 DNA follows: TGCGCCAGCAGCGGCCAGGGCGGGGATGGCTACACCTTC. Protein sequence: CASSGQGGDGYTF.

V gene TRBV6-4 combines with J gene TRBJ1-3; a weak D match, TRBD1 (5 bases). The CDR3 contains 15 residues. Trimming removed 8 bases at V and 2 bases at J, with 16 bases between. Germline V gives CDR1 MRHNA, CDR2 SNTAGT. CDR3 sequence reads: CASPGEGVAGNTIYF. The CDR3 nucleotides are TGTGCCAGCCCGGGGGAAGGGGTCGCTGGAAACACCATATATTTT.

The chain employs TRBV28 and TRBJ1-2; 7 nucleotides align to TRBD1. V shed 3 bases and J 5 bases; nucleotides not matched to a gene: 3. This CDR3 has 13 amino acids. CDR1 MDHEN and CDR2 SYDVKM come from the germline V gene. CDR3 sequence reads: CASSLAGGYGYTF. CDR3 bases: TGTGCCAGCAGTTTGGCAGGGGGGTATGGCTACACCTTC.